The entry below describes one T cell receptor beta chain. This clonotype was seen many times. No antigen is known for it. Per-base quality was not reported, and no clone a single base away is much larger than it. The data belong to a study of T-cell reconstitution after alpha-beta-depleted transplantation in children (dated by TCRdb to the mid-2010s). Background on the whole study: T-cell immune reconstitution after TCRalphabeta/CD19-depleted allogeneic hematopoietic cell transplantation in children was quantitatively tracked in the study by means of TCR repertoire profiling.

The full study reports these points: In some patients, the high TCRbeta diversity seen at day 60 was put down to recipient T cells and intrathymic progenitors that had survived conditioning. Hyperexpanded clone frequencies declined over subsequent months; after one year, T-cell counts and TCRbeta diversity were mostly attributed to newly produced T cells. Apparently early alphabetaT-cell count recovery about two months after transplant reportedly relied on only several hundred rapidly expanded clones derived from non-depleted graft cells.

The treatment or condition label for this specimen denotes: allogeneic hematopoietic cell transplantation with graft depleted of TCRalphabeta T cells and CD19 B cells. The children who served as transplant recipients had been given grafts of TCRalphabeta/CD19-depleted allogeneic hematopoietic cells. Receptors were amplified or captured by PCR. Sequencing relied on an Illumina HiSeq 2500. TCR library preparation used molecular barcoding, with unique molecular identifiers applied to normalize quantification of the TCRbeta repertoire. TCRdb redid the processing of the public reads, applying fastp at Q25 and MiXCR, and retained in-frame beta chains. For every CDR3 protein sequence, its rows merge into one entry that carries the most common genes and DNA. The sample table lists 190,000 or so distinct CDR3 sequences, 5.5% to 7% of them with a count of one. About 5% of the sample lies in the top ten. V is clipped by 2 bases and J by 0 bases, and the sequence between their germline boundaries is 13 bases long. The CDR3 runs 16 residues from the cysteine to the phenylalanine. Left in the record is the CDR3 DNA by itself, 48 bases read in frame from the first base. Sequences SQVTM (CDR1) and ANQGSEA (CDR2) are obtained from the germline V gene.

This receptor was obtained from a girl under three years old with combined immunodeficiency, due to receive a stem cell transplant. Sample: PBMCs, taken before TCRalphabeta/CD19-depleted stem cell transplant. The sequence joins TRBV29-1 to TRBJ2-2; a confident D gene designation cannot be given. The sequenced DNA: TGCAGCGTTGAAACCGTTGGGATGACGAACACCGGGGAGCTGTTTTTT. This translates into CSVETVGMTNTGELFF.